This T cell receptor beta chain was sequenced during a study of shared clonotypes between healthy human individuals. Clones were sequenced by immunoSEQ multiplex PCR, and TCRdb holds only the in-frame ones, with some missing. The repertoire has 400,000 to 550,000 clones, roughly 85% of them found once; the top ten carry 10% to 15%. Recent acute infections and vaccinations were absent in the healthy HIV-negative adult donors. The ends lost 9 bases at V and 10 bases at J; junction bases unmatched: 15. The V gene's germline CDR1 is MDHEN and CDR2 SYDVKM. The CDR3 has 15 residues. General study results and limits: Represented diversity (both genetic and exposure-history) was limited by the small number of donors. Only blood was sampled, and tissue TCR repertoires likely differ from blood ones. Investigators expected sequencing depth to affect clonotype sharing among donors.

To note about this clone: Its target is unknown. The likely explanation is a read error, given a far larger clone one base away. At the DNA level, this CDR3 is encoded by other sequences in the same sample as well.

The specimen was PBMCs. This chain joins TRBV28 and TRBJ1-6, with 7 bases that match TRBD1. This sequence originates from a woman in her 40s in good health. Some clones in this sample may be carry-over from other donors' samples. CDR3 in amino acids: CASSPPGQRISPLHF. In DNA, the CDR3 is TGTGCCAGTAGCCCACCGGGACAGCGTATCTCACCCCTCCACTTT.